This T cell receptor (beta chain) was profiled in a study of glioma-infiltrating T cells after dendritic cell vaccination. The wider study: Treatment, given 2003 to 2012, was autologous tumor lysate-pulsed dendritic cell vaccination. The vaccine used monocyte-derived dendritic cells pulsed overnight with autologous tumor lysate. Findings of the study overall: Higher TCR clonality did not directly relate to longer survival. Only a small number of patients had complete blood and tumor samples.

Profiling relied on immunoSEQ multiplex PCR, and the TCRdb table lists in-frame clones only, not all of them. The data show about 49,000 clones, about 85% seen once. Regarding this clone: Its target is not known.

The germline CDR1 and CDR2 sequences are MGHRA and YSYEKL. The CDR3 totals 15 residues. With 4 bases clipped from V and 5 bases from J, the junction kept 7 bases outside the gene matches. The chain combines TRBV4-1 with TRBJ1-4; 7 bases fit TRBD1. This receptor was identified in a human donor with glioblastoma. The sample consisted of blood, taken before dendritic cell vaccination. The DNA for the CDR3 is TGCGCCAGCAGCCGAACAGGGGCGAACAATGAAAAACTGTTTTTT. Translating it yields CASSRTGANNEKLFF.